The clone carrying this T cell receptor beta chain turned up a few times. Its antigen is not identified. Each CDR3 protein is one row after TCRdb ran MiXCR on the reads. The table lists a few hundred thousand distinct CDR3 sequences, about 25% of them singletons. This sample was included in a study of T cell repertoires in cytomegalovirus infection. Study results and limitations: The study identified carriers of CMV plus the relevant HLA from cumulative public TCR beta family frequency.

Material for sequencing was PBMCs. This clonotype was sampled from a human donor in good health (CMV status not recorded). Some clones in this sample may be carry-over from other donors' samples.

CDR3: CASSEGLNQPQHF. The CDR3 DNA follows: TGTGCCAGCAGTGAAGGGCTAAATCAGCCCCAGCATTTT. The V call is TRBV6-1, the J call TRBJ1-5; D unresolved. V gave up 1 base and J gave up 4 bases, with 5 bases separating them. CDR1 is MNHNS and CDR2 is SASEGT in the germline V gene. The CDR3 contains 13 residues.